This T cell receptor beta chain was captured in a study of response to subunit inactivated influenza vaccine. This clonotype was found many times. The CDR3 is made up of 15 amino acids. Germline lookup yields CDR1 SGHTA and CDR2 FQGNSA. V lost 2 bases and J lost 14, with 19 bases in between. TCRdb called the RT-PCR reads again in MiXCR, with one record for every CDR3 protein. This sample carries 500,000 to 600,000 distinct CDR3 sequences, about 10% of them seen once, and the ten largest clones take 9.5% to 13%. The sequence came from a man aged 45-60 years who received an inactivated influenza vaccine. This chain connects TRBV7-2 to TRBJ1-6; D gene uncertain. Sequenced here: PBMCs from blood, sampled on the day of vaccination. CDR3 sequence: CASSLRGTTIWALHF. The CDR3 region has the DNA TGTGCCAGCAGCTTACGTGGCACCACAATTTGGGCCCTCCACTTT.